This entry describes one TCR beta chain. This entry comes from a study of shared clonotypes between healthy human individuals. At the level of the study: Samples came from a couple of female and a few male donors aged 18 to 49.

Researchers ran the assay at a deep level. Every immunoSEQ plate was one replicate of a subset's evenly spread DNA. Profiled with immunoSEQ multiplex PCR; TCRdb holds only in-frame clones, not every one. The sample carries hundreds of thousands of clones, approximately 74% recorded once. V was pared by 0 bases and J by 6 bases, with 14 bases of the junction left unmatched. Germline lookup yields CDR1 SGHRS and CDR2 YFSETQ. The CDR3 extends over 20 amino acids. CD4+ cells underwent separation, giving CD45RA+ naive and CD45RA-negative memory subsets. Sequencing was carried out using memory CD4+ T cells sorted from blood. Stated subset: CD45RA-negative fraction. V is TRBV5-1 and J is TRBJ2-3; 15 positions match TRBD2. The sequence was collected from a man aged 25 to 40 in good health. This CDR3 reads CASSLEGGLAGGISMDTQYF. In nucleotides, the CDR3 is TGCGCCAGCAGCTTGGAGGGGGGACTAGCGGGAGGCATCAGTATGGATACGCAGTATTTT.